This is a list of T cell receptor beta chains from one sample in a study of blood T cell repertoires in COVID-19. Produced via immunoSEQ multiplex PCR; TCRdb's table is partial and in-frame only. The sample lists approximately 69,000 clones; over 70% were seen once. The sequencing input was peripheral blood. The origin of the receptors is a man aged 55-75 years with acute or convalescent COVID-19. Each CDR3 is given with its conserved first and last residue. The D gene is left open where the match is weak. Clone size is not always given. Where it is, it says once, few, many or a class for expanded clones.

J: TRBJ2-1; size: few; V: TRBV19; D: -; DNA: TGTGCCAGTAGTATAGCTGGCGACAGCTCCTACAATGAGCAGTTCTTC; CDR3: CASSIAGDSSYNEQFF
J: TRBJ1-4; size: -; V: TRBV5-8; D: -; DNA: TGTGCCAGCAGCTTGGAGGAGATTGCAACTAATGAAAAACTGTTTTTT; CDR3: CASSLEEIATNEKLFF
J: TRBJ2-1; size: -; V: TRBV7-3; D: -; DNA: TGTGCCAGCAGCTTAGGGCTATGGGAGGATGAGCAGTTCTTC; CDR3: CASSLGLWEDEQFF
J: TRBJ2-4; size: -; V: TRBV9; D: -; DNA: TGTGCCAGCAGCGTAGGGAAAGGGGGATTGGACTTC; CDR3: CASSVGKGGLDF
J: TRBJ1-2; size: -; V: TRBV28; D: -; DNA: TGTGCCAGCATCAGTAACTATGGCTACACCTTC; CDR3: CASISNYGYTF
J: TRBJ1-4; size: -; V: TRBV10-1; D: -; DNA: TGCGCCAGCAGTGAATCAGGGGTATTT; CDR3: CASSESGVF
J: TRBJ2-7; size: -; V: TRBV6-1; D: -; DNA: TGTGCCAGCAGTGAAGCGGGGTCTAGGGGGGAGCAGTACTTC; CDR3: CASSEAGSRGEQYF
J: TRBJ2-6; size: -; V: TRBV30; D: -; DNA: TGTGCCTCAGACAACTCTGGGGCCAACGTCCTGACTTTC; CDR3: CASDNSGANVLTF
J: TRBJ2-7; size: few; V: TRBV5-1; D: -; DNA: TGCGCCAGCAGCTTGGAAGTCCGTGGCCATGTTTTCTACGAGCAGTACTTC; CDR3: CASSLEVRGHVFYEQYF
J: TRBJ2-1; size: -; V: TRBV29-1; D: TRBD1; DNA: TGCAGCGTTGAACGGGACAGGGTTAATGAGCAGTTCTTC; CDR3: CSVERDRVNEQFF
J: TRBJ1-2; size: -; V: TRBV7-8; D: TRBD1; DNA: TGTGCCAGCATCAATGCAGGTAGTCGTGCTGGACAGGAAAACTATGAACGCTACACCTTC; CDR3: CASINAGSRAGQENYERYTF
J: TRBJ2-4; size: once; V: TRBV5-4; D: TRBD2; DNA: TGTGCCAGCAGCTTGAGCCGGGGGGGAAGCATTCAGTACTTC; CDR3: CASSLSRGGSIQYF
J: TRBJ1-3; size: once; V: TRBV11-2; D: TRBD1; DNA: TGTGCCACCACCGGCCAGGGGGCTTCTGGAAACACCATATATTTT; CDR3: CATTGQGASGNTIYF
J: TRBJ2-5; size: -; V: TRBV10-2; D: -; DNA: TGCGCCAGCAGTCCATCCGGACTTTTAGAAGAGACCCAGTACTTC; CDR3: CASSPSGLLEETQYF
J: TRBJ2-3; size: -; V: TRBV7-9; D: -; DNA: TGTGCCAGCAGCTTAATTGGCGGGGACAGCACAGATACGCAGTATTTT; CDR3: CASSLIGGDSTDTQYF
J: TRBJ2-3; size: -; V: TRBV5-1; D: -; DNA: TGCGCCAGCAGTCCGGGGGTTACAGATACGCAGTATTTT; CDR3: CASSPGVTDTQYF
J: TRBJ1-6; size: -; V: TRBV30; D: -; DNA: TGTGCCTGGAGTGTCCTCGGGGAGGGGGCACCCCTCCACTTT; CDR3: CAWSVLGEGAPLHF
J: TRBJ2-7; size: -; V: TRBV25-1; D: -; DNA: TGTGCCAGCAGTGAACACGCCAGGCAGTACTTC; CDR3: CASSEHARQYF